This T cell receptor beta chain was observed in a study of shared clonotypes between healthy human individuals. Across the whole study: Donors, aged 18 to 49, were a couple of women and three men.

V shed 3 bases and J 7 bases; nucleotides not matched to a gene: 16. The CDR3 has 16 residues. Germline CDR1 is SGHTS and CDR2 is YDEGEE. Measured with immunoSEQ multiplex PCR; TCRdb has only the in-frame clones, and not every one. This table has over a million clones, roughly 96% appearing once. This receptor was obtained from a man aged 25-45 years in good health. The genes are TRBV5-8 and TRBJ2-7, with TRBD1 matching over 7 bases. The sequencing sample was made of naive CD4+ T cells sorted from blood. Subset described: CD45RA+ positively selected. The CDR3 region has the DNA TGTGCCAGCAGCTCCACCGTGCGGACAGGATCAGGGGAGCAGTACTTC. It translates to CASSSTVRTGSGEQYF.